The 19 T cell receptor beta chains reported below all come from one sample, sequenced in a study of PD-L1 blockade in urothelial cancer (dated by TCRdb to about 2017). Libraries were made using the immunoSEQ multiplex PCR assay. TCRdb holds this immuneACCESS table with in-frame rearrangements only. Some clones are missing; in checked studies, unresolved V genes explain under half, and the rest has no known cause. This sample has 50,000 or so clones in its table, and approximately 80% of those were observed once. The ten top clones hold 4.5% of the sample. Sequencing was performed on PBMCs, taken around atezolizumab (anti-PD-L1) treatment. These receptors all stem from a man in his 70s with urothelial cancer.

The chain couples TRBV6-6 to TRBJ1-5; D uncertain. The CDR3 runs 16 residues. The germline V and J ends were trimmed by 2 bases and 9 bases, with 20 bases remaining between them. Germline-derived CDR1 and CDR2 are MNHNY and SVGAGI (reference sequence). The CDR3 here is CASSYPPAAGDRPQHF. CDR3 DNA sequence: TGTGCCAGCAGTTACCCCCCCGCGGCGGGAGATCGGCCCCAGCATTTT.

The V and J genes are TRBV30 and TRBJ2-1; 7 bases match TRBD2. CDR1 is GTSNPN and CDR2 is SVGIG in the germline V gene (reference sequence). CDR3 length: 12 residues. The V segment lost 3 bases and the J segment 7 bases; nucleotides outside the gene matches: 3. CDR3 coding DNA: TGTGCCTGGAGCGGGGGGAAAAATGAGCAGTTCTTC. Translating gives CAWSGGKNEQFF.

The chain couples TRBV5-1 to TRBJ2-3, with D possibly being TRBD2 (5 bases). This CDR3 is 15 amino acids long. V was trimmed by 4 bases and J by 2 bases, leaving 14 bases between them. Looked up from germline, CDR1 is SGHRS and CDR2 is YFSETQ. The CDR3 bases are TGCGCCAGCAGCATCGACGGAGGTACCACAGATACGCAGTATTTT. It codes for CASSIDGGTTDTQYF.

The chain joins TRBV18 to TRBJ2-1; TRBD1 matches at 9 bases. Germline-derived CDR1 and CDR2 are KGHSH and LQKENI. The V and J ends lost 3 bases and 8 bases, in that order; junction bases with no gene match: 8. The CDR3 is 15 amino acids. CDR3 region: CASSPPGQGSYEQFF. The CDR3 region has the DNA TGTGCCAGCTCACCGCCGGGACAGGGTAGCTATGAGCAGTTCTTC.

V usage is TRBV11-2 and J usage is TRBJ2-1; 9 bases align to TRBD2. The CDR3 runs to 14 residues. Trimming cost V 6 bases and J 9 bases; bases outside gene matches: 9. Germline V CDR1 and CDR2: SGHAT, FQNNGV. The CDR3 DNA reads as TGTGCCAGCAGAGCTAGCGGGACAGACGGTGAGCAGTTCTTC. This sequence encodes CASRASGTDGEQFF.

V usage is TRBV19 and J usage is TRBJ2-1; 8 positions match TRBD1. V was pared by 4 bases and J by 5 bases, with 4 bases of the junction left unmatched. CDR1 is LNHDA and CDR2 is SQIVND in the germline V gene (reference sequence). CDR3 length equals 14 residues. The CDR3 DNA reads as TGTGCCAGTAGTACCGGACAGGGCCACAATGAGCAGTTCTTC. Translating it yields CASSTGQGHNEQFF.

In this sample, this clone turned up a few times. The chain employs TRBV7-2 and TRBJ1-5; D is unresolved. CDR3 size: 13 residues. The ends were cut back, 5 bases at V and 5 bases at J, with 10 bases in the middle. Looked up from germline, CDR1 is SGHTA and CDR2 is FQGNSA. The CDR3: CASSPSVHQPQHF. The DNA for the CDR3 is TGTGCCAGCAGCCCCTCAGTTCATCAGCCCCAGCATTTT.

The chain is built from TRBV28 and TRBJ1-5; 10 nucleotides agree with TRBD1. The CDR3 is 15 residues long. Losses at the gene ends were 6 bases for V and 0 bases for J; bases not matched to a gene: 2. Germline V CDR1 and CDR2: MDHEN, SYDVKM. CDR3 protein: CASSRTGGSNQPQHF. The CDR3 DNA follows: TGTGCCAGCAGCCGGACAGGGGGTAGCAATCAGCCCCAGCATTTT.

This rearrangement joins TRBV11-3 to TRBJ2-2; 7 nucleotides match TRBD1. The CDR3 has 15 amino acids. In germline, CDR1 is SGHNT, CDR2 YENEEA. V shed 6 bases and J 2 bases; nucleotides not matched to a gene: 6. CDR3 in amino acids: CASSPGTANTGELFF. The CDR3 region has the DNA TGTGCCAGCAGTCCCGGGACAGCCAACACCGGGGAGCTGTTTTTT.

The V gene is TRBV15, the J gene TRBJ2-1; 12 bases map to TRBD2. Per the germline V gene, CDR1 is LNHNV and CDR2 is YYDKDF (reference sequence). With V trimmed by 1 base and J by 5 bases, 6 bases remained unmatched. This CDR3 spans 17 amino acids. The DNA of the CDR3 is TGTGCCACCAGCAGAGGGGAGGGACTAGCGGGCGACAATGAGCAGTTCTTC. Translated, it gives CATSRGEGLAGDNEQFF.

In this sample, this clone turned up a few times. The V call is TRBV19, the J call TRBJ2-1; 7 bases agree with TRBD2. This CDR3 has 13 amino acids. In germline, CDR1 is LNHDA, CDR2 SQIVND (reference sequence). The V and J ends lost 3 bases and 7 bases, in that order; junction bases with no gene match: 3. The CDR3 nucleotides are TGTGCCAGTAGTATCGGAGCGGGGAATGAGCAGTTCTTC. This gives the protein CASSIGAGNEQFF.

The chain couples TRBV14 to TRBJ1-1; D is unresolved. The CDR3 is made up of 17 amino acids. V lost 0 bases and J lost 0, with 14 bases in between. Germline V CDR1 and CDR2: SGHDN, FVKESK. The CDR3 nucleotides read TGTGCCAGCAGCCAAGATTTGGCCCGGGGTCTGAACACTGAAGCTTTCTTT. Protein: CASSQDLARGLNTEAFF.

This rearrangement joins TRBV7-2 to TRBJ2-1; 8 bases line up with TRBD2. This CDR3 comprises 15 residues. Trimming removed 3 bases from V and 8 bases from J; junction bases left unmatched: 9. CDR1 SGHTA and CDR2 FQGNSA come from the germline V gene. The CDR3 here is CASSFGGERWYEQFF. CDR3 nucleotides: TGTGCCAGCAGCTTCGGGGGGGAGAGGTGGTATGAGCAGTTCTTC.

The gene calls are TRBV27 and TRBJ1-1; possibly TRBD1 for D (6 bases). The V gene lost 5 bases and the J gene lost 4 bases, with 17 bases spanning the gap. The CDR3 has 15 residues. Germline assignment: CDR1 MNHEY and CDR2 SMNVEV (reference sequence). CDR3: CASSNQQGRGTEAFF. The CDR3 nucleotides are TGTGCCAGCAGTAACCAACAGGGTCGGGGCACTGAAGCTTTCTTT.

The rearrangement links TRBV19 to TRBJ1-2; D is unclear. Germline V CDR1 and CDR2: LNHDA, SQIVND (reference sequence). This CDR3 contains 14 residues. The V end lost 8 bases, the J end lost 5 bases, and 18 bases lay between the germline ends. In nucleotides, the CDR3 is TGTGCCAGTTTTACACGGGGAAGAGGTTATGGCTACACCTTC. This encodes CASFTRGRGYGYTF.

This clone showed up just a few times. In DNA, the CDR3 is TGTGCCAGCAGCTCTCAGGGTTCTTATGGCTACACCTTC. Its protein product is CASSSQGSYGYTF. V gene TRBV5-4 combines with J gene TRBJ1-2; D might be TRBD1 (5 bases). The CDR3 extends over 13 amino acids. CDR1 SGHNT and CDR2 YYREEE come from the germline V gene (reference sequence). The V gene lost 3 bases and the J gene lost 5 bases, with 11 bases spanning the gap.

The chain is built from TRBV19 and TRBJ2-5, with TRBD1 identical over 11 bases. The germline gives CDR1 LNHDA, CDR2 SQIVND (reference sequence). This CDR3 comprises 16 residues. The ends lost 6 bases at V and 5 bases at J; junction bases unmatched: 11. As DNA, the CDR3 is TGTGCCAGTAGCCGGACAGGGGGCAGAAATTGGGAGACCCAGTACTTC. It encodes CASSRTGGRNWETQYF.

This clone was detected a few times. V and J are TRBV5-8 and TRBJ1-4; the D gene is possibly TRBD1 (6 bases). V was shortened by 4 bases and J by 4 bases, with 20 bases between the two germline ends. The CDR3 sequence is 17 residues long. Germline loops: CDR1 SGHTS, CDR2 YDEGEE. The CDR3 region is CASSQDRRRGFNEKLFF. The CDR3, as DNA: TGTGCCAGCAGCCAAGACAGGAGAAGGGGTTTTAATGAAAAACTGTTTTTT. Full variable domain (missing parts from reference TRBV5-8 and TRBJ1-4): EAGVTQSPTHLIKTRGQQATLRCSPISGHTSVYWYQQALGLGLQFLLWYDEGEERNRGNFPPRFSGRQFPNYSSELNVNALELEDSALYLCASSQDRRRGFNEKLFFGSGTQLSVL.

The V gene is TRBV4-2, the J gene TRBJ2-7; D call uncertain. V was shortened by 0 bases and J by 2 bases, with 8 bases between the two germline ends. This CDR3 has 14 amino acids. Germline CDR1 and CDR2: LGHNA and YNFKEQ. The CDR3 is CASSQEMSAYEQYF. CDR3 bases: TGTGCCAGCAGCCAAGAAATGTCGGCCTACGAGCAGTACTTC.